The source of this T cell receptor beta chain is a study of metastatic and nonmetastatic thyroid tumors. Study-wide findings and caveats: Malignant thyroid tumors reportedly had TCR beta diversity that was significantly higher than in benign nodules, in blood and tumor.

Details on this clone: The antigen is unknown.

Study processing details: In papillary thyroid cancer, a distant-metastasis classifier was built using CDR3 differences across clinicopathological groups. TCRdb redid the clone calls on the PCR reads using MiXCR. For this entry, the V and J calls and clone size follow TCRdb and not the study's own pipeline. The data hold about 33,000 clones, with 18% observed a single time. Every patient underwent thyroid surgery untreated. The material sequenced was blood. The TCR originated in a male donor with papillary thyroid cancer or a benign thyroid nodule (not recorded which). Some clones in this sample may be carry-over from other donors' samples.

The DNA for the CDR3 is TGTGCCAGCAGTTTAGGATGGAACGAGCAGTACTTC. As protein: CASSLGWNEQYF. The chain carries TRBV12-3 or TRBV12-4 and TRBJ2-7; D unresolved. Trimming cost V 1 base and J 5 bases, with 6 bases left between them. The CDR3 spans 12 residues.